Ten or more counts support the clone carrying this TCR beta chain. Antigen unknown. TCRdb processed the RACE reads anew with MiXCR; each CDR3 protein has one entry. The table includes approximately 110,000 distinct CDR3 sequences, 9% to 9.5% detected once. The data were taken from a study of human T cells and chemical hapten exposure. About the study: The study lasted around 22 weeks, and patients were dosed weekly with diphenylcyclopropenone on the scalp throughout. After 6 days, upper back 0.01% DPC patch tests were scored. The variation in per-sample TCR yields arose mainly from small differences in pooled library volumes. General study points: TCRs at high frequency, those above 1 in 1000, did not change with DPC sensitization.

Time point noted: patch test 2, 6 weeks after DPC sensitization. Treatment given: therapeutic diphenylcyclopropenone sensitization with weekly scalp DPC. Germline V lookup: CDR1 SGHRS, CDR2 YFSETQ. The V end lost 4 bases, the J end lost 3 bases, and 9 bases lay between the germline ends. The CDR3 extends over 13 amino acids. This TCR was sampled from a woman aged 40 to 50 with alopecia areata. Some clones in this sample may be carry-over from other donors' samples. The rearrangement joins TRBV5-1 to TRBJ2-3, with D perhaps TRBD2 (6 bases). The input for sequencing was whole blood, taken in connection with sensitization to the hapten diphenylcyclopropenone (DPC). CDR3 DNA: TGCGCCAGCAGCACCGGGGGAACAGATACGCAGTATTTT. Translated, it gives CASSTGGTDTQYF.